This TCR beta chain was captured by sequencing in a study of blood T cell repertoires in COVID-19. Study in general: COVID-19 samples, acute and convalescent, were from the United States, Italy and Spain.

This CDR3 is built from 15 residues. Germline V gene data show CDR1 as MGHDK and CDR2 as SYGVNS. V gave up 4 bases and J gave up 4 bases, with 11 bases separating them. In the original workflow: Estimation of nucleated cell counts was performed using reference gene primer amplification. Generated by immunoSEQ multiplex PCR, the TCRdb table keeps only in-frame clones and is missing some. The DNA was the basis for D and trimming; V, J and clone size are from that table. The sample has about 35,000 clones; 80% to 90% are singletons. The chain employs TRBV25-1 and TRBJ1-6, with D possibly matching TRBD1 (5 bases). The specimen was peripheral blood. This sequence was found in a man aged 50-60 years with acute or convalescent COVID-19. CDR3: CASSGLQDYNSPLHF. The CDR3 DNA follows: TGTGCCAGCAGTGGGTTACAGGATTATAATTCACCCCTCCACTTT.